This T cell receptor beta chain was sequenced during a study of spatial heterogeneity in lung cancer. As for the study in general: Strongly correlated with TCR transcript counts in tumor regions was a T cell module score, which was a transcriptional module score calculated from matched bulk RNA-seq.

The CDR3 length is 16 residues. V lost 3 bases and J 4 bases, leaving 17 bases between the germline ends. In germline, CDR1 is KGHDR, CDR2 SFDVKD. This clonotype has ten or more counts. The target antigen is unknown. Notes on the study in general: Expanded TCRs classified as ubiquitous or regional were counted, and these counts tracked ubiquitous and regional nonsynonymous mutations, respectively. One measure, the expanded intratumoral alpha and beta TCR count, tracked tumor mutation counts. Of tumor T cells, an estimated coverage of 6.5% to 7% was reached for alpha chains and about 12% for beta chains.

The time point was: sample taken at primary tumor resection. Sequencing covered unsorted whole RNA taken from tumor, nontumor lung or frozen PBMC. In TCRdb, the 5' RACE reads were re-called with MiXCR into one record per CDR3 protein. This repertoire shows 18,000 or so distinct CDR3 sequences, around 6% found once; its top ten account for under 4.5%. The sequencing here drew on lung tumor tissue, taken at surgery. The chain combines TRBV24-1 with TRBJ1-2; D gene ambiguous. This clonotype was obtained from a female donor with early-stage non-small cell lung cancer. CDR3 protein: CATSDPEGTPIYGYTF. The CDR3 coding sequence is TGTGCCACCAGTGATCCCGAGGGCACTCCCATCTATGGCTACACCTTC.